The 11 T cell receptor delta chains given below trace back to one sample, sequenced in a study of delta chains in infants with herpesvirus infections. Gamma-chain- and delta-chain-specific primers converted PBMC RNA into TCR cDNA. TCRdb re-identified clones in the RT-PCR reads via CATT. The repertoire consists of around 860 delta-chain clones, with over 20% occurring once and the leading ten covering roughly 14%. The sequencing used peripheral blood, collected at time point 2 of longitudinal follow-up. These receptors originate from a human donor who was a Ugandan infant, either HIV-exposed or HIV-unexposed (not recorded which).

By sample share, this clone is large. The gene calls are TRDV1 and TRDJ1; 13 nucleotides agree with TRDD3. Germline-derived CDR1 and CDR2 are TSWWSYY and QGS. J was trimmed by 8 bases and V by 0 bases; bases with no gene match: 12. The CDR3 is 18 amino acids. The DNA of the CDR3 is TGTGCTCTTGGGGAACTCATCCCTTTTATACTGGGGGATACGAAACTCATCTTT. Translating gives CALGELIPFILGDTKLIF.

In its sample, this clone ranks as medium-sized (0.01 to 0.1%). The V and J genes are TRDV1 and TRDJ1; D perhaps matches TRDD3 (5 bases). From germline, CDR1 is TSWWSYY and CDR2 QGS. V shed 6 bases and J shed 3 bases, with 8 bases lying between them. The CDR3 is made up of 12 amino acids. The CDR3 region is CALGDTPDKLIF. CDR3 nucleotides: TGTGCTCTTGGTGATACACCCGATAAACTCATCTTT.

By sample fraction, this clone is large. V is TRDV2 and J is TRDJ2; the match to TRDD3 covers 12 bases. Germline CDR1 is GEAIGNYY and CDR2 is EKD. The junction had 6 bases not matched to a gene; V was cut back by 0 bases and J by 8 bases. The CDR3 runs to 16 residues. The CDR3 DNA reads as TGTGCCTGTGACACCCTGGGGGATACGCAACCCGCACAACTCTTCTTT. This sequence encodes CACDTLGDTQPAQLFF.

By share, this clone counts as medium-sized. The chain employs TRDV2 and TRDJ2; TRDD3 matches at 12 bases. Germline V gene data show CDR1 as GEAIGNYY and CDR2 as EKD. The CDR3 runs 18 residues. V gave up 0 bases and J gave up 4 bases; unmatched junction bases: 8. The CDR3 DNA reads as TGTGCCTGTGACACCGTTACTGGGGGATACAGGTCGACAGCACAACTCTTCTTT. It specifies CACDTVTGGYRSTAQLFF.

This clone was counted between two and nine times. V and J are TRDV2 and TRDJ3; TRDD3 agrees at 13 bases. In germline, CDR1 is GEAIGNYY, CDR2 EKD. The J segment lost 1 base and the V segment lost 3 bases, leaving 5 bases of the junction unmatched. The CDR3 has 19 amino acids. The CDR3 nucleotides read TGTGCCTGTGACTCTACTGGGGGATACGATTCCTGGGACACCCGACAGATGTTTTTC. It translates to CACDSTGGYDSWDTRQMFF.

The table lists this clone with a few counts. The rearrangement uses TRDV2 and TRDJ3; possible D gene TRDD3, 6 bases. CDR1 is GEAIGNYY and CDR2 is EKD in the germline V gene. V dropped 0 bases and J dropped 0 bases, with 8 bases sitting between them. This CDR3 comprises 17 residues. This CDR3 reads CACDTVLGSWDTRQMFF. CDR3 DNA: TGTGCCTGTGACACCGTACTGGGCTCCTGGGACACCCGACAGATGTTTTTC.

This clone is labeled as large. Other DNA sequences in this specimen translate into the identical CDR3. This sequence joins TRDV2 and TRDJ1; 9 nucleotides align to TRDD3. The V and J ends lost 3 bases and 0 bases, in that order; junction bases with no gene match: 10. This CDR3 is built from 17 residues. Germline assignment: CDR1 GEAIGNYY and CDR2 EKD. CDR3 DNA: TGTGCCTGTGACGATCTAAACTGGGGGACAGACACCGATAAACTCATCTTT. Its translation: CACDDLNWGTDTDKLIF.

This clone counts as large. The V call is TRDV1, the J call TRDJ1, with 10 nucleotides matching TRDD3. After removal of 0 bases from V and 8 bases from J, the junction contained 18 bases not matched to a gene. Per germline, CDR1 TSWWSYY and CDR2 QGS. The CDR3 loop spans 19 amino acids. CDR3 residues: CALGELWPFGGYPVAKLIF. The CDR3 DNA is TGTGCTCTTGGGGAACTCTGGCCTTTTGGGGGATACCCGGTCGCGAAACTCATCTTT.

This clone was found a few times. The rearrangement links TRDV2 to TRDJ3; 12 positions match TRDD3. Germline trimming cut 3 bases from V and 0 bases from J; bases unmatched to any gene: 5. Germline V gene lookup returns CDR1 GEAIGNYY and CDR2 EKD. The CDR3 contains 19 residues. DNA for the CDR3: TGTGCCTGTGACCCCACTGGGGGATACAGCTCCTGGGACACCCGACAGATGTTTTTC. Residues: CACDPTGGYSSWDTRQMFF.

As for this clone: A far larger clone is a single base away, which makes a read error likely. Other DNA sequences of this sample code for an identical CDR3. The genes are TRDV2 and TRDJ3, with 10 bases lining up with TRDD3. J gave up 0 bases and V 1 base, and 2 bases lay outside the gene matches. Germline lookup yields CDR1 GEAIGNYY and CDR2 EKD. This CDR3 has 18 amino acids. As DNA, the CDR3 is TGTGCCTGTGACACGCTGGGGGATAGCTCCTGGGACACCCGACAGATGTTTTTC. Translated, it gives CACDTLGDSSWDTRQMFF.

Notes on this clone: Possible read error: a much larger clone is one base away. The chain employs TRDV1 and TRDJ1, with TRDD3 as a possible D gene (6 bases). The germline V gene has CDR1 TSWWSYY and CDR2 QGS. CDR3 length equals 22 residues. This CDR3 reads CALGHLPPRNDWVLGYTDKPIF. The CDR3 DNA reads TGTGCTCTTGGGCACCTCCCTCCTAGGAATGACTGGGTATTGGGGTACACCGATAAACCCATCTTT.